This is a list of T cell receptor beta chains from one sample in a study of blood T cell repertoires in COVID-19. Sequencing used immunoSEQ multiplex PCR; TCRdb keeps in-frame clones, though not all of them. The repertoire has roughly 410,000 clones, roughly 86% of them found once; the top ten carry approximately 2.4%. The sample comprised peripheral blood. The receptors were sampled from a woman in her sixties or seventies with COVID-19, enrolled during active disease. Both conserved end residues are part of each CDR3. The D gene is left open where the match is weak. Some rows mark clone size as missing; the rest say once, few, many or name a class of expanded clone.

J: TRBJ1-1
V: TRBV30
size: -
D: TRBD1
CDR3: CAWSFGTGVHEAFF
DNA: TGTGCCTGGAGTTTCGGGACAGGGGTACACGAGGCTTTCTTT

J: TRBJ2-3
V: TRBV7-2
size: -
D: -
CDR3: CASSSGGDADTQYF
DNA: TGTGCCAGCAGCTCCGGCGGGGACGCAGATACGCAGTATTTT

J: TRBJ2-3
V: TRBV6-6
size: few
D: TRBD2
CDR3: CASSYSTSGEGNTQYF
DNA: TGTGCCAGCAGTTACTCGACTAGCGGGGAAGGCAATACGCAGTATTTT

J: TRBJ2-7
V: TRBV6-5
size: -
D: -
CDR3: CASSYRDRDEQYF
DNA: TGTGCCAGCAGTTATCGAGATCGGGACGAGCAGTACTTC

J: TRBJ2-2
V: TRBV7-9
size: -
D: -
CDR3: CASSLDGVELDFPTGELFF
DNA: TGTGCCAGCAGCTTAGATGGTGTGGAGTTGGACTTCCCCACCGGGGAGCTGTTTTTT

J: TRBJ2-2
V: TRBV7-2
size: -
D: -
CDR3: CASSLGGPLNTGELFF
DNA: TGTGCCAGCAGCTTAGGAGGCCCCTTGAACACCGGGGAGCTGTTTTTT

J: TRBJ1-1
V: TRBV6-5
size: -
D: TRBD1
CDR3: CASSPQGALNTEAFF
DNA: TGTGCCAGCAGTCCCCAGGGGGCCCTGAACACTGAAGCTTTCTTT

J: TRBJ1-2
V: TRBV10-2
size: -
D: TRBD1
CDR3: CASSDPGGLDGYTF
DNA: TGCGCCAGCAGTGATCCAGGGGGCCTCGATGGCTACACCTTC

J: TRBJ1-1
V: TRBV9
size: -
D: -
CDR3: CASSGQQLMNTEAFF
DNA: TGTGCCAGCAGCGGACAACAGCTAATGAACACTGAAGCTTTCTTT

J: TRBJ1-2
V: TRBV19
size: -
D: TRBD1
CDR3: CASNQGDFPNYGYTF
DNA: TGTGCCAGCAATCAGGGGGACTTCCCTAACTATGGCTACACCTTC

J: TRBJ1-1
V: TRBV6-5
size: -
D: -
CDR3: CASSLAGATEAFF
DNA: TGTGCCAGCAGTCTCGCAGGGGCCACTGAAGCTTTCTTT

J: TRBJ2-3
V: TRBV24-1
size: -
D: TRBD2
CDR3: CATSDLASGGTDTQYF
DNA: TGTGCCACCAGTGATTTAGCTAGCGGGGGCACAGATACGCAGTATTTT

J: TRBJ2-2
V: TRBV6-5
size: -
D: -
CDR3: CASKGGWRRVGELFF
DNA: TGTGCCAGCAAGGGGGGGTGGCGGAGGGTAGGGGAGCTGTTTTTT

J: TRBJ2-7
V: TRBV21-1
size: many
D: -
CDR3: CASSKSGQRYEQYF
DNA: TGTGCCAGCAGCAAATCGGGACAGAGATACGAGCAGTACTTC

J: TRBJ1-2
V: TRBV5-1
size: -
D: TRBD1
CDR3: CASSSPGGRYGYTF
DNA: TGCGCCAGCAGCTCCCCAGGGGGTCGCTATGGCTACACCTTC

J: TRBJ1-6
V: TRBV2
size: -
D: -
CDR3: CASTSTENSPLHF
DNA: TGTGCCAGCACCTCTACGGAGAATTCACCCCTCCACTTT

J: TRBJ2-5
V: TRBV6-5
size: -
D: -
CDR3: CASSLTKLPQETQYF
DNA: TGTGCCAGCAGTCTTACGAAACTGCCTCAAGAGACCCAGTACTTC

J: TRBJ1-3
V: TRBV11-2
size: -
D: TRBD1
CDR3: CASSPLTGPNGNTIYF
DNA: TGTGCCAGCAGCCCCCTGACAGGGCCCAATGGAAACACCATATATTTT

J: TRBJ1-1
V: TRBV19
size: -
D: TRBD1
CDR3: CASSNPGDSSNTEAFF
DNA: TGTGCCAGTAGTAACCCAGGGGACAGCTCGAACACTGAAGCTTTCTTT

J: TRBJ1-2
V: TRBV9
size: -
D: TRBD1
CDR3: CASSPDGQGYYGYTF
DNA: TGTGCCAGCAGCCCTGACGGACAGGGGTACTATGGCTACACCTTC

J: TRBJ1-6
V: TRBV5-1
size: -
D: TRBD1
CDR3: CASSFAGTEASPLHF
DNA: TGCGCCAGCAGCTTCGCCGGGACAGAGGCTTCACCCCTCCACTTT

J: TRBJ1-1
V: TRBV19
size: -
D: TRBD1
CDR3: CASRGQGFMNTEAFF
DNA: TGTGCCAGTAGGGGACAGGGCTTCATGAACACTGAAGCTTTCTTT

J: TRBJ2-7
V: TRBV21-1
size: -
D: -
CDR3: CASSRPNGQGAGEQYF
DNA: TGTGCCAGCAGCCGGCCAAACGGACAGGGGGCAGGCGAGCAGTACTTC

J: TRBJ2-3
V: TRBV18
size: once
D: -
CDR3: CASSPKQGSTDTQYF
DNA: TGTGCCAGCTCACCTAAACAGGGTAGCACAGATACGCAGTATTTT

J: TRBJ2-7
V: TRBV28
size: -
D: TRBD1
CDR3: CASRTRTGGLYEQYF
DNA: TGTGCCAGCAGAACCCGGACAGGGGGCTTGTACGAGCAGTACTTC

J: TRBJ1-4
V: TRBV16
size: -
D: TRBD1
CDR3: CASSQSGQYNEKLFF
DNA: TGTGCCAGCAGCCAATCGGGACAGTATAATGAAAAACTGTTTTTT

J: TRBJ1-2
V: TRBV7-3
size: -
D: -
CDR3: CASSREGDYGYTF
DNA: TGTGCCAGCAGCAGGGAGGGAGACTATGGCTACACCTTC

J: TRBJ1-1
V: TRBV3-1/TRBV3-2
size: -
D: TRBD1
CDR3: CASSQYGQGMNTEAFF
DNA: TGTGCCAGCAGCCAATACGGACAGGGGATGAACACTGAAGCTTTCTTT

J: TRBJ1-5
V: TRBV29-1
size: -
D: TRBD1
CDR3: CSVEPQGIDSNQPQHF
DNA: TGCAGCGTTGAACCACAGGGGATTGATAGCAATCAGCCCCAGCATTTT

J: TRBJ2-7
V: TRBV11-2
size: -
D: TRBD1
CDR3: CASRDSVVREYF
DNA: TGTGCCAGCCGGGACAGTGTTGTCAGAGAGTACTTC

J: TRBJ1-5
V: TRBV29-1
size: -
D: TRBD1
CDR3: CSVMDRGTNQPQHF
DNA: TGCAGCGTTATGGACAGGGGAACTAATCAGCCCCAGCATTTT

J: TRBJ1-6
V: TRBV7-3
size: -
D: -
CDR3: CASSLGRNSPLHF
DNA: TGTGCCAGCAGCTTGGGCAGAAATTCACCCCTCCACTTT

J: TRBJ1-2
V: TRBV3-1/TRBV3-2
size: -
D: -
CDR3: CASSQRTDFGYGYTF
DNA: TGTGCCAGCAGCCAACGGACTGATTTTGGGTATGGCTACACCTTC

J: TRBJ2-3
V: TRBV6-6
size: -
D: TRBD2
CDR3: CASSSRRAGGTDTQYF
DNA: TGTGCCAGCAGTTCCCGTCGAGCGGGGGGCACAGATACGCAGTATTTT

J: TRBJ2-1
V: TRBV19
size: -
D: -
CDR3: CASSGGQAYNEQFF
DNA: TGTGCCAGTAGTGGGGGCCAAGCCTACAATGAGCAGTTCTTC

J: TRBJ1-1
V: TRBV3-1/TRBV3-2
size: -
D: -
CDR3: CASSQEGGKNTEAFF
DNA: TGTGCCAGCAGCCAAGAAGGAGGGAAGAACACTGAAGCTTTCTTT

J: TRBJ2-1
V: TRBV30
size: -
D: TRBD2
CDR3: CASDWGGYNEQFF
DNA: TGTGCCTCGGATTGGGGGGGGTACAATGAGCAGTTCTTC

J: TRBJ1-2
V: TRBV3-1/TRBV3-2
size: -
D: -
CDR3: CASSPHGGGYGYTF
DNA: TGTGCCAGCAGCCCCCATGGGGGGGGCTATGGCTACACCTTC

J: TRBJ1-3
V: TRBV7-9
size: -
D: -
CDR3: CASSEGVGFWGFPGNTIYF
DNA: TGTGCCAGCAGCGAAGGAGTGGGTTTTTGGGGCTTCCCTGGAAACACCATATATTTT

J: TRBJ1-2
V: TRBV5-4
size: -
D: -
CDR3: CASSLEFTAGYGYTF
DNA: TGTGCCAGCAGCTTGGAGTTTACGGCAGGGTATGGCTACACCTTC

J: TRBJ1-1
V: TRBV6-4
size: -
D: -
CDR3: CASRTIRGTGEAFF
DNA: TGTGCCAGCAGGACGATTCGGGGTACCGGTGAAGCTTTCTTT

J: TRBJ2-1
V: TRBV27
size: -
D: TRBD2
CDR3: CASSPPGGSSYNEQFF
DNA: TGTGCCAGCAGTCCGCCGGGGGGGAGCTCCTACAATGAGCAGTTCTTC

J: TRBJ1-1
V: TRBV29-1
size: -
D: -
CDR3: CSGGTGNTEAFF
DNA: TGCAGCGGGGGGACTGGGAACACTGAAGCTTTCTTT

J: TRBJ1-1
V: TRBV4-1
size: -
D: -
CDR3: CASSQPSRPQRTEAFF
DNA: TGCGCCAGCAGCCAACCATCCCGCCCCCAGCGGACTGAAGCTTTCTTT

J: TRBJ1-6
V: TRBV6-1
size: -
D: -
CDR3: CASSERQSSYNSPLHF
DNA: TGTGCCAGCAGTGAAAGACAGAGCTCCTATAATTCACCCCTCCACTTT

J: TRBJ2-5
V: TRBV5-1
size: -
D: TRBD1
CDR3: CASSSRQGTIQETQYF
DNA: TGCGCCAGCAGCTCAAGACAGGGAACGATCCAAGAGACCCAGTACTTC